This T cell receptor beta chain emerged from a study of response to subunit inactivated influenza vaccine. General study findings and limits: Each seasonal flu vaccination may recruit only limited new T cells, authors suggested.

A remark on this clonotype: As yet, its antigen is unknown.

TCRdb re-called the RT-PCR reads through MiXCR, storing one row per CDR3 protein. The data show about 780,000 distinct CDR3 sequences, around 20% seen once. V lost 5 bases to trimming and J lost 6 bases, with 21 bases between them. The germline V gene encodes CDR1 SGDLS and CDR2 YYNGEE. This CDR3 comprises 15 residues. J is TRBJ2-7 and V is TRBV9; TRBD1 is a possible D gene (6 bases). The sequence was obtained from a man aged 50-60 years who received an inactivated influenza vaccine. Sequencing used PBMCs from blood, obtained less than 6 days after vaccination. The CDR3 bases are TGTGCCAGCAGTGGACCCGGGACAAGGCCCTCCGAGCAGTACTTC. Translating it yields CASSGPGTRPSEQYF.